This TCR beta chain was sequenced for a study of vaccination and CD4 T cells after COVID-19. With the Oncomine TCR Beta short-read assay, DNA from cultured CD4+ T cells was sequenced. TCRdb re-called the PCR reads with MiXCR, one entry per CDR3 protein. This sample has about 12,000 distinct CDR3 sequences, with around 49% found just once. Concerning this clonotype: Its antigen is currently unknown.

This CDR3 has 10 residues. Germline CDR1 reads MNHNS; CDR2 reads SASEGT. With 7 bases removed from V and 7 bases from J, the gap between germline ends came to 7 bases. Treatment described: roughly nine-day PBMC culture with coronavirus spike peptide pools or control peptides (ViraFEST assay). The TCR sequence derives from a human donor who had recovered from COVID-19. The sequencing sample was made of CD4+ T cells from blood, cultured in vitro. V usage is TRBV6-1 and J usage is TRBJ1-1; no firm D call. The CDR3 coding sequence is TGTGCCAGCATCCGCAGTGAAGCTTTCTTT. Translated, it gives CASIRSEAFF.